What follows are 25 T cell receptor beta chains derived from one specimen sequenced in a study of shared clonotypes between healthy human individuals. The repertoire was sequenced with immunoSEQ multiplex PCR; TCRdb's copy has only in-frame clones and lacks some. The profile covers 2 million to 2.5 million clones, with 80% to 95% appearing a single time and 0.37% taken by the ten largest. The sequenced sample consisted of naive CD4+ T cells from PBMCs. The subset denotes: CD45RA+ positively selected. The receptors stem from a man aged 18 to 29 in good health. Some clones in this sample may be carry-over from other donors' samples.

The chain joins TRBV2 to TRBJ2-2, with 16 bases aligning to TRBD2. The CDR3 loop spans 16 amino acids. The junction had 3 bases not matched to a gene; V was cut back by 6 bases and J by 5 bases. Germline CDR1 SNHLY, CDR2 FYNNEI. CDR3 region: CASRKGLAGGTGELFF. CDR3 bases: TGTGCCAGCAGGAAGGGACTAGCGGGAGGGACCGGGGAGCTGTTTTTT.

V and J are TRBV7-9 and TRBJ2-2; 7 bases line up with TRBD2. Germline assignment: CDR1 SEHNR and CDR2 FQNEAQ (reference sequence). After removal of 4 bases from V and 7 bases from J, the junction contained 3 bases not matched to a gene. The CDR3 loop spans 13 amino acids. The CDR3 here is CASSSGLSGELFF. The CDR3 nucleotides are TGTGCCAGCAGCTCGGGACTAAGCGGGGAGCTGTTTTTT.

The CDR3 nucleotides are TGCGCCAGCAGCCCCTTGGTGGGCGCCTGGTCTGAAGCTTTCTTT. Translation: CASSPLVGAWSEAFF. The rearrangement uses TRBV4-1 and TRBJ1-1; no clear D gene. V was pared by 4 bases and J by 6 bases, with 18 bases between. Per germline, CDR1 MGHRA and CDR2 YSYEKL. This CDR3 has 15 amino acids.

V is TRBV2 and J is TRBJ1-1; D might be TRBD1 (6 bases). The CDR3 has 13 amino acids. CDR1 is SNHLY, CDR2 FYNNEI, per germline. V gave up 7 bases and J gave up 5 bases, with 14 bases separating them. For the CDR3, the DNA is TGTGCCAGCAACGAGGGGGGAAAAACTGAAGCTTTCTTT. This gives the protein CASNEGGKTEAFF.

The V gene is TRBV7-2, the J gene TRBJ2-7; D gene unclear. V shed 2 bases and J shed 2 bases, with 4 bases lying between them. Per the germline V gene, CDR1 is SGHTA and CDR2 is FQGNSA. The CDR3 is 12 residues long. The CDR3 reads CASSLTAYEQYF. CDR3 bases: TGTGCCAGCAGCTTAACAGCCTACGAGCAGTACTTC.

V usage is TRBV2 and J usage is TRBJ2-1, with 8 nucleotides matching TRBD2. V trimming: 4 bases; J trimming: 8 bases; junction bases outside the gene matches: 10. The CDR3 loop spans 15 amino acids. CDR1 SNHLY and CDR2 FYNNEI come from the germline V gene. The CDR3 bases are TGTGCCAGCAGTGTGGAAGTAGCGGGACTTTATGAGCAGTTCTTC. This translates into CASSVEVAGLYEQFF.

Note on this clone: Other DNA variants within this sample encode the same CDR3. The chain links TRBV18 to TRBJ2-7; 11 bases match TRBD2. The CDR3 totals 15 residues. Germline V gene sequence: CDR1 KGHSH, CDR2 LQKENI. The ends lost 0 bases at V and 5 bases at J; junction bases unmatched: 3. The CDR3 protein is CASSPPALAGDEQYF. CDR3 nucleotides: TGTGCCAGCTCACCACCGGCACTAGCGGGAGACGAGCAGTACTTC.

This chain uses TRBV4-1 with TRBJ1-2; TRBD1 is a possible D gene (5 bases). Germline V lookup: CDR1 MGHRA, CDR2 YSYEKL. The CDR3 runs to 15 residues. V lost 6 bases and J lost 4, with 18 bases in between. The CDR3 sequence: CASRPPRVEAYGYTF. The CDR3 nucleotides are TGCGCCAGCAGGCCCCCCAGGGTTGAGGCCTATGGCTACACCTTC.

This chain uses TRBV18 with TRBJ1-2, with 7 bases lining up with TRBD1. Germline lookup yields CDR1 KGHSH and CDR2 LQKENI. The CDR3 has 15 residues. Trimming cost V 0 bases and J 4 bases; bases outside gene matches: 5. Here the CDR3 DNA reads TGTGCCAGCTCACCACCTGGGACAGCGACCTATGGCTACACCTTC. Amino acids: CASSPPGTATYGYTF.

This rearrangement joins TRBV5-4 to TRBJ2-1, with D possibly matching TRBD2 (5 bases). The germline V gene has CDR1 SGHNT and CDR2 YYREEE (reference sequence). There are 16 residues in the CDR3. V lost 7 bases and J lost 6, with 23 bases in between. Here the CDR3 reads CASQRLGGSYFNEQFF. DNA for the CDR3: TGTGCCAGCCAACGTCTGGGCGGGTCGTATTTCAATGAGCAGTTCTTC.

This sequence joins TRBV28 and TRBJ1-1; 7 bases match TRBD1. Germline-derived CDR1 and CDR2 are MDHEN and SYDVKM. The CDR3 sequence is 16 residues long. Trimming at V came to 2 bases and at J to 4 bases, leaving 10 bases not matched to a gene. CDR3: CASSLKGAARITEAFF. The CDR3, as DNA: TGTGCCAGCAGTTTAAAGGGGGCGGCTCGAATCACTGAAGCTTTCTTT.

The gene calls are TRBV28 and TRBJ1-1; D is undetermined. V gave up 4 bases and J gave up 7 bases, with 19 bases separating them. Germline loops: CDR1 MDHEN, CDR2 SYDVKM. This CDR3 spans 15 amino acids. CDR3 protein: CASSSGILVGIEAFF. The CDR3 DNA reads TGTGCCAGCAGTTCAGGTATCCTAGTGGGAATTGAAGCTTTCTTT. Based on the CDR3 plus reference TRBV28 and TRBJ1-1, the full variable domain is DVKVTQSSRYLVKRTGEKVFLECVQDMDHENMFWYRQDPGLGLRLIYFSYDVKMKEKGDIPEGYSVSREKKERFSLILESASTNQTSMYLCASSSGILVGIEAFFGQGTRLTVV.

This clone came up once. Written as DNA, the CDR3 is TGTGCCAGCAGCGTAGGTCCCAGGGGCCCCTACGAGCAGTACTTC. As protein: CASSVGPRGPYEQYF. This sequence joins TRBV9 and TRBJ2-7, with D possibly being TRBD1 (6 bases). V gave up 0 bases and J gave up 2 bases, with 12 bases separating them. This CDR3 region has 15 residues. Germline CDR1 is SGDLS and CDR2 is YYNGEE.

V and J are TRBV19 and TRBJ1-1, with D hard to call. The CDR3 has 14 residues. Germline-derived CDR1 and CDR2 are LNHDA and SQIVND (reference sequence). V lost 4 bases and J 1 base, leaving 10 bases between the germline ends. The CDR3 loop reads CASSRPQKNTEAFF. In nucleotides, the CDR3 is TGTGCCAGTAGTAGACCACAGAAGAACACTGAAGCTTTCTTT.

The CDR3 reads CASSTLTGSEKYF. CDR3 bases: TGTGCCAGCTCAACTTTGACAGGGTCAGAGAAGTACTTC. V is TRBV18 and J is TRBJ2-4; 7 bases are shared with TRBD1. Germline V gene sequence: CDR1 KGHSH, CDR2 LQKENI. The CDR3 sequence is 13 residues long. The junction had 12 bases not matched to a gene; V was cut back by 5 bases and J by 14 bases.

The chain is built from TRBV28 and TRBJ1-5; the match to TRBD1 covers 9 bases. Trimming took 6 bases from V and 4 from J; bases not matched to a gene: 10. The CDR3 has 16 amino acids. CDR1 MDHEN and CDR2 SYDVKM come from the germline V gene. The CDR3 nucleotides read TGTGCCAGCAGAGAGGACAGGGGACAAGCAAATCAGCCCCAGCATTTT. This codes for CASREDRGQANQPQHF.

The rearrangement links TRBV2 to TRBJ1-4; D ambiguous. V was shortened by 8 bases and J by 4 bases, with 11 bases between the two germline ends. The CDR3 length is 13 residues. Looked up from germline, CDR1 is SNHLY and CDR2 is FYNNEI. The CDR3 spells CASRVPINEKLFF. In DNA form, the CDR3 reads TGTGCCAGCCGGGTTCCTATTAATGAAAAACTGTTTTTT.

The chain employs TRBV29-1 and TRBJ1-2, with D hard to call. This CDR3 contains 12 residues. Trimming removed 5 bases from V and 8 bases from J, with 15 bases in between. Germline V gives CDR1 SQVTM, CDR2 ANQGSEA. CDR3 sequence: CSVIHSWWGYTF. The DNA of the CDR3 is TGCAGCGTTATACATAGCTGGTGGGGCTACACCTTC.

A single count supports this clone. The same CDR3 arises from other DNA sequences in this sample as well. The V call is TRBV28, the J call TRBJ2-7, with D possibly being TRBD2 (5 bases). CDR3 length: 11 residues. Trimming removed 7 bases at V and 3 bases at J, with 7 bases between. The germline gives CDR1 MDHEN, CDR2 SYDVKM. DNA of the CDR3: TGTGCCAGCACCACTAGCTACGAGCAGTACTTC. This encodes CASTTSYEQYF.

Remarks on this clone: Other DNA sequences in this sample translate to the same CDR3. This chain links TRBV11-3 with TRBJ2-5; D gene unclear. Trimming took off 1 base at V and 2 bases at J, with 5 bases between the two ends. Looked up from germline, CDR1 is SGHNT and CDR2 is YENEEA. The CDR3 is 13 amino acids. CDR3 nucleotides: TGTGCCAGCAGCTTAGGGCTTCAAGAGACCCAGTACTTC. Protein sequence: CASSLGLQETQYF.

The chain is built from TRBV9 and TRBJ2-7, with 7 bases matching TRBD1. This CDR3 region has 15 residues. With V trimmed by 4 bases and J by 2 bases, 9 bases remained unmatched. Looked up from germline, CDR1 is SGDLS and CDR2 is YYNGEE. The CDR3 coding sequence is TGTGCCAGCAGCCCCCGACAGGGCTCCCCCTACGAGCAGTACTTC. Protein: CASSPRQGSPYEQYF.

DNA for the CDR3: TGTGCCAGCAGTGAAGGGGCTGGAGTAGGGGAAAAACTGTTTTTT. It encodes CASSEGAGVGEKLFF. The chain combines TRBV6-4 with TRBJ1-4; a possible D gene is TRBD1 (5 bases). This CDR3 is 15 amino acids long. With 3 bases removed from V and 8 bases from J, the gap between germline ends came to 16 bases. Per germline, CDR1 MRHNA and CDR2 SNTAGT.

Points on this clone: This sample includes further DNA sequences coding for the same CDR3. V usage is TRBV2 and J usage is TRBJ2-3; D remains ambiguous. CDR3 length: 12 residues. Germline lookup yields CDR1 SNHLY and CDR2 FYNNEI. The V end was cut by 3 bases, the J end by 0 bases, with 1 base between. CDR3 sequence (DNA): TGTGCCAGCAGTGAGAGCACAGATACGCAGTATTTT. It encodes CASSESTDTQYF.

This clone was recorded only once. At the DNA level, this CDR3 is encoded by other sequences in the same sample as well. CDR3 in DNA: TGTGCCAGCAGCTTGGAGGGGTATGGCTACACCTTC. Translated, it gives CASSLEGYGYTF. The chain recombines TRBV5-4 with TRBJ1-2; TRBD1 is a possible D gene (5 bases). Trimming shortened V by 0 bases and J by 5 bases, and 5 bases separated the two germline ends. This CDR3 is 12 amino acids long. Germline values: CDR1 SGHNT, CDR2 YYREEE (reference sequence).

This clone showed up just once. Other DNA sequences of this sample code for an identical CDR3. V and J are TRBV5-1 and TRBJ2-1; no clear D gene. Trimming cost V 0 bases and J 1 base, with 2 bases left between them. The CDR3 is made up of 13 amino acids. Germline lookup yields CDR1 SGHRS and CDR2 YFSETQ. The CDR3 nucleotides read TGCGCCAGCAGCTTGGGTTCCTACAATGAGCAGTTCTTC. Its protein is CASSLGSYNEQFF.